The 28 T cell receptor beta chains below come from one sample, sequenced in a study of blood T cell repertoires in COVID-19. The assay was immunoSEQ multiplex PCR, and TCRdb's table has in-frame clones only and misses some. The sample yields about 80,000 clones, roughly 86% seen once. Sequencing used peripheral blood. The receptors come from a man in his sixties or seventies with acute or convalescent COVID-19.

This chain uses TRBV29-1 with TRBJ2-7; D gene unclear. Trimming stripped 3 bases from V and 3 bases from J, with 6 bases between. The CDR3 has 11 residues. Germline V gene sequence: CDR1 SQVTM, CDR2 ANQGSEA. The CDR3 protein is CSVDNGYEQYF. The CDR3 coding sequence is TGCAGCGTTGACAACGGCTACGAGCAGTACTTC.

The rearrangement uses TRBV4-3 and TRBJ1-6; the D is unclear. V lost 3 bases, J lost 0 bases, and 3 bases lay in between. Germline values: CDR1 LGHNA, CDR2 YSLEER. The CDR3 spans 14 residues. As DNA, the CDR3 is TGCGCCAGCAGCCAGAGCTCCTATAATTCACCCCTCCACTTT. Its translation is CASSQSSYNSPLHF.

The chain links TRBV24-1 to TRBJ2-3, with a tentative D call TRBD1 (5 bases). Germline CDR1 KGHDR, CDR2 SFDVKD. The CDR3 contains 14 residues. Trimming took off 3 bases at V and 6 bases at J, with 12 bases between the two ends. CDR3 coding DNA: TGTGCCACCAGTGATGAAAAAAAGGGGGATACGCAGTATTTT. It is translated as CATSDEKKGDTQYF.

This chain joins TRBV6-6 and TRBJ1-1; D unclear. The CDR3 covers 13 residues. The germline CDR1 and CDR2 sequences are MNHNY and SVGAGI (reference sequence). V was trimmed by 2 bases and J by 3 bases, leaving 7 bases between them. CDR3: CASSYPGHTEAFF. CDR3 nucleotide sequence: TGTGCCAGCAGTTACCCGGGTCACACTGAAGCTTTCTTT.

The chain employs TRBV25-1 and TRBJ2-7; 12 bases agree with TRBD2. Germline values: CDR1 MGHDK, CDR2 SYGVNS. The CDR3 sequence is 13 residues long. The trim removed 4 bases at V and 7 bases at J, leaving 2 bases unmatched. Written as DNA, the CDR3 is TGTGCCAGCAGTGCAGGACTAGCGGGGGAGCAGTACTTC. Encoded protein: CASSAGLAGEQYF.

This chain links TRBV18 with TRBJ2-1; 12 bases fit TRBD2. Germline CDR1 is KGHSH and CDR2 is LQKENI. There are 15 residues in the CDR3. V lost 6 bases to trimming and J lost 4 bases; unmatched junction nucleotides: 4. The CDR3: CASSPTSGRYNEQFF. The CDR3 coding sequence is TGTGCCAGCTCGCCTACTAGCGGGAGGTACAATGAGCAGTTCTTC. The full variable domain, completed using reference TRBV18 and TRBJ2-1, is NAGVMQNPRHLVRRRGQEARLRCSPMKGHSHVYWYRQLPEEGLKFMVYLQKENIIDESGMPKERFSAEFPKEGPSILRIQQVVRGDSAAYFCASSPTSGRYNEQFFGPGTRLTVL.

The chain links TRBV27 to TRBJ2-1, with TRBD2 identical over 8 bases. The CDR3 sequence is 15 residues long. V lost 5 bases, J lost 7 bases, and 10 bases stayed unmatched. CDR1 MNHEY and CDR2 SMNVEV come from the germline V gene (reference sequence). CDR3 nucleotide sequence: TGTGCCAGCAGTCCTCCGGGACTAGGTTCTAATGAGCAGTTCTTC. This sequence encodes CASSPPGLGSNEQFF.

The chain uses TRBV19 and TRBJ2-2; 14 bases align to TRBD2. The CDR3 extends over 18 amino acids. Looked up from germline, CDR1 is LNHDA and CDR2 is SQIVND (reference sequence). J gave up 4 bases and V 1 base, and 5 bases lay outside the gene matches. The CDR3 DNA sequence: TGTGCCAGTAGTATAGGACTAGCGGGGGGGCCGGGCACCGGGGAGCTGTTTTTT. Translating it yields CASSIGLAGGPGTGELFF.

V gene TRBV19 combines with J gene TRBJ2-7, with TRBD1 matching 7 bases. Germline lookup yields CDR1 LNHDA and CDR2 SQIVND (reference sequence). V lost 6 bases to trimming and J lost 2 bases; unmatched junction nucleotides: 7. The CDR3 totals 14 residues. CDR3 residues: CASSGTAPTYEQYF. DNA of the CDR3: TGTGCCAGTAGCGGGACAGCACCGACCTACGAGCAGTACTTC.

The chain uses TRBV2 and TRBJ2-7, with D possibly being TRBD1 (5 bases). This CDR3 is 16 amino acids long. The germline V gene has CDR1 SNHLY and CDR2 FYNNEI. Deletions cut 2 bases from V and 2 bases from J, with 16 bases between. The CDR3 DNA sequence: TGTGCCAGCAGTGAATTCAGGGCAGATATTGCCTACGAGCAGTACTTC. Translation gives CASSEFRADIAYEQYF.

The chain couples TRBV19 to TRBJ2-3; 9 bases align to TRBD1. Germline assignment: CDR1 LNHDA and CDR2 SQIVND (reference sequence). V trimming: 0 bases; J trimming: 1 base; junction bases outside the gene matches: 14. This CDR3 is built from 20 residues. CDR3 region: CASSIEGYRGRLKGTDTQYF. The DNA for the CDR3 is TGTGCCAGTAGTATAGAAGGGTACAGGGGGCGGCTAAAGGGCACAGATACGCAGTATTTT.

The chain joins TRBV6-6 to TRBJ1-6; D gene ambiguous. CDR1 and CDR2 (germline): MNHNY, SVGAGI (reference sequence). The length of the CDR3 is 14 residues. V lost 6 bases to trimming and J lost 7 bases, with 13 bases between them. The CDR3 is CASSPGRENSPLHF. CDR3 sequence (DNA): TGTGCCAGCAGCCCCGGACGGGAAAATTCACCCCTCCACTTT.

The chain has TRBV4-1 and TRBJ1-1; no firm D call. The V gene's germline CDR1 is MGHRA and CDR2 YSYEKL. The CDR3 has 15 residues. With 0 bases removed from V and 2 bases from J, the gap between germline ends came to 10 bases. In nucleotides, the CDR3 is TGCGCCAGCAGCCAAGAAGAGTTGGTTAACACTGAAGCTTTCTTT. It encodes CASSQEELVNTEAFF.

The V and J genes are TRBV4-1 and TRBJ2-7, with 8 bases matching TRBD1. There are 15 residues in the CDR3. Germline V gives CDR1 MGHRA, CDR2 YSYEKL. J gave up 4 bases and V 4 bases, and 9 bases lay outside the gene matches. In DNA, the CDR3 is TGCGCCAGCAGCCGCCAGGACAGGGAAATTTACGAGCAGTACTTC. Translated, it gives CASSRQDREIYEQYF.

The rearrangement joins TRBV29-1 to TRBJ2-3, with D perhaps matching TRBD2 (6 bases). The V and J ends lost 4 bases and 2 bases respectively, with 13 bases between them. Germline values: CDR1 SQVTM, CDR2 ANQGSEA. The CDR3 covers 14 residues. The CDR3 is CSVAEGSFTDTQYF. In DNA, the CDR3 is TGCAGCGTTGCGGAGGGTTCTTTCACAGATACGCAGTATTTT.

The CDR3 loop is CASSSGGGLQGYTF. The CDR3 bases are TGTGCCAGCAGCTCCGGGGGGGGATTACAAGGCTACACCTTC. V and J are TRBV28 and TRBJ1-2; D may be TRBD1 (5 bases). Germline CDR1 is MDHEN and CDR2 is SYDVKM. The V end was cut by 6 bases, the J end by 8 bases, with 19 bases between. This CDR3 region has 14 residues.

The chain uses TRBV11-3 and TRBJ2-2; perhaps TRBD2 as D (5 bases). Trimming removed 5 bases from V and 4 bases from J, with 17 bases in between. CDR3 length: 16 amino acids. CDR1 SGHNT and CDR2 YENEEA come from the germline V gene. This CDR3 is CASSAVPGVPTGELFF. The CDR3 nucleotides are TGTGCCAGCAGCGCCGTCCCCGGGGTGCCCACCGGGGAGCTGTTTTTT.

The V gene is TRBV7-9, the J gene TRBJ1-3; 11 bases are shared with TRBD1. Germline loops: CDR1 SEHNR, CDR2 FQNEAQ (reference sequence). CDR3 length: 16 amino acids. V lost 2 bases, J lost 2 bases, and 2 bases stayed unmatched. The CDR3 here is CASSLKDRGPGNTIYF. In DNA, the CDR3 is TGTGCCAGCAGCTTAAAGGACAGGGGGCCTGGAAACACCATATATTTT.

The CDR3 reads CASSQVTEREEKLFF. CDR3 nucleotides: TGCGCCAGCAGCCAAGTAACAGAACGCGAGGAAAAACTGTTTTTT. This chain connects TRBV4-3 to TRBJ1-4; no clear D. This CDR3 region has 15 residues. Germline lookup yields CDR1 LGHNA and CDR2 YSLEER. The V end lost 1 base, the J end lost 8 bases, and 14 bases lay between the germline ends.

The rearrangement joins TRBV7-9 to TRBJ1-5, with no clear D. This CDR3 spans 15 amino acids. Germline V gene sequence: CDR1 SEHNR, CDR2 FQNEAQ (reference sequence). The germline V and J ends were trimmed by 1 base and 5 bases, with 12 bases remaining between them. The DNA for the CDR3 is TGTGCCAGCAGCTTAGACGGGAAAGAACATCAGCCCCAGCATTTT. As protein: CASSLDGKEHQPQHF.

This chain joins TRBV28 and TRBJ2-3; 8 bases map to TRBD1. The CDR3 loop spans 15 amino acids. Germline CDR1 is MDHEN and CDR2 is SYDVKM. V was pared by 7 bases and J by 4 bases, with 10 bases of the junction left unmatched. The CDR3 here is CASTLEQGVSDTQYF. DNA for the CDR3: TGTGCCAGCACCCTAGAACAGGGGGTCTCAGATACGCAGTATTTT. The whole variable domain, remainder taken from reference TRBV28 and TRBJ2-3, is DVKVTQSSRYLVKRTGEKVFLECVQDMDHENMFWYRQDPGLGLRLIYFSYDVKMKEKGDIPEGYSVSREKKERFSLILESASTNQTSMYLCASTLEQGVSDTQYFGPGTRLTVL.

The chain joins TRBV30 to TRBJ1-1; 10 bases are a match to TRBD1. V was pared by 5 bases and J by 1 base, with 4 bases of the junction left unmatched. This CDR3 is 14 amino acids long. Per germline, CDR1 GTSNPN and CDR2 SVGIG (reference sequence). The CDR3: CAWDRGRTNTEAFF. DNA of the CDR3: TGTGCCTGGGACAGGGGGCGGACGAACACTGAAGCTTTCTTT.

J is TRBJ2-7 and V is TRBV3-1 (or the pseudogene TRBV3-2); 9 bases line up with TRBD1. This CDR3 comprises 16 residues. The J segment lost 1 base and the V segment lost 1 base, leaving 5 bases of the junction unmatched. Germline assignment: CDR1 LGHDT and CDR2 YNNKEL (reference sequence). The DNA for the CDR3 is TGTGCCAGCAGCCAAGGTCGACAGGGGGTGTCCTACGAGCAGTACTTC. This translates into CASSQGRQGVSYEQYF.

The chain carries TRBV28 and TRBJ2-1, with 7 positions matching TRBD2. The CDR3 consists of 17 residues. V shed 7 bases, J shed 4 bases, and the junction held 16 bases outside the gene matches. CDR1 MDHEN and CDR2 SYDVKM come from the germline V gene. The CDR3 DNA follows: TGTGCCAGCATCCCCGGAGCGGGAAGCCTGGGTTACAATGAGCAGTTCTTC. Its translation is CASIPGAGSLGYNEQFF.

This sequence joins TRBV27 and TRBJ1-1; TRBD1 matches 9 bases. Germline V gene sequence: CDR1 MNHEY, CDR2 SMNVEV (reference sequence). J was trimmed by 0 bases and V by 4 bases; bases with no gene match: 9. The CDR3 has 17 residues. The CDR3 DNA sequence: TGTGCCAGCAGTTCGAACAGGGGGCATATCGTGAACACTGAAGCTTTCTTT. Protein sequence: CASSSNRGHIVNTEAFF.

V usage is TRBV9 and J usage is TRBJ2-5; 7 bases line up with TRBD2. CDR1 is SGDLS, CDR2 YYNGEE, per germline. This CDR3 region has 15 residues. J gave up 5 bases and V 0 bases, and 7 bases lay outside the gene matches. CDR3 bases: TGTGCCAGCAGCGTAGAAGCGGGGCCTTGGGAGACCCAGTACTTC. Translation: CASSVEAGPWETQYF.

The chain recombines TRBV13 with TRBJ2-3; 7 bases are shared with TRBD2. This CDR3 contains 19 residues. The V gene's germline CDR1 is PRHDT and CDR2 FYEKMQ (reference sequence). The J segment lost 0 bases and the V segment lost 5 bases, leaving 17 bases of the junction unmatched. CDR3: CASSPRRFRAGRSTDTQYF. The CDR3 nucleotides read TGTGCCAGCAGCCCCAGGCGCTTTCGAGCGGGGCGTAGCACAGATACGCAGTATTTT.

J is TRBJ2-5 and V is TRBV2, with TRBD1 identical over 7 bases. The V gene end was trimmed by 6 bases and the J gene end by 7 bases; junction bases not matched to a gene: 8. Germline loops: CDR1 SNHLY, CDR2 FYNNEI. This CDR3 is 13 amino acids long. The CDR3 nucleotides read TGTGCCAGCAGGGAACAGGGGTTAGCGACCCAGTACTTC. Translation: CASREQGLATQYF.